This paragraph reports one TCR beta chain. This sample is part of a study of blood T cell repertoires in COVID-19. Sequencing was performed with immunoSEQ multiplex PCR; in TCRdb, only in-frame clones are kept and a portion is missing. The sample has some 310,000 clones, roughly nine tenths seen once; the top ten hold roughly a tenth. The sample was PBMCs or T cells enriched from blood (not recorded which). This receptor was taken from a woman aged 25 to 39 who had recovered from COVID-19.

CDR3 sequence: CASSYLAGVTYNEQFF. The CDR3 nucleotides read TGTGCCAGCAGCTACCTAGCGGGAGTTACCTACAATGAGCAGTTCTTC. The chain is built from TRBV7-9 and TRBJ2-1, with 10 bases aligning to TRBD2. Germline V CDR1 and CDR2: SEHNR, FQNEAQ (reference sequence). With 4 bases clipped from V and 2 bases from J, the junction kept 5 bases outside the gene matches. The CDR3 extends over 16 amino acids.